These T cell receptor beta chains were read from a single sample in a study of control samples from healthy donors and cancer patients. Profiling relied on immunoSEQ multiplex PCR, and the TCRdb table lists in-frame clones only, not all of them. Among about 180,000 clones listed, roughly 89% were seen once. Sequencing was performed on blood. These receptors all stem from a woman aged 45-65 years in good health. The CDR3 runs from the conserved cysteine through the conserved F or W. The D gene is left open where the match is weak. Clone size is stated in some rows and not others, as once, few, many or a class when expanded.

CDR3 protein: CASSLDNRSEETQYF
CDR3 DNA: TGCGCCAGCAGCTTGGATAACAGATCGGAAGAGACCCAGTACTTC
V gene: TRBV5-1
D gene: .
clone size: .
J gene: TRBJ2-5

CDR3 protein: CAIGDRAGGPNEQFF
CDR3 DNA: TGTGCCATCGGGGACAGAGCGGGAGGGCCTAATGAGCAGTTCTTC
V gene: TRBV10-3
D gene: TRBD2
clone size: .
J gene: TRBJ2-1

CDR3 protein: CASSLRDRLFLQPQHF
CDR3 DNA: TGTGCCAGCAGTCTCCGGGACAGGCTCTTCCTTCAGCCCCAGCATTTT
V gene: TRBV28
D gene: TRBD1
clone size: .
J gene: TRBJ1-5

CDR3 protein: CASSSMTGPNYGYTF
CDR3 DNA: TGTGCCAGCAGTTCCATGACAGGGCCCAACTATGGCTACACCTTC
V gene: TRBV27
D gene: TRBD1
clone size: .
J gene: TRBJ1-2

CDR3 protein: CASSPGPLGAYEQYF
CDR3 DNA: TGTGCCAGCAGCCCTGGACCACTTGGGGCCTACGAGCAGTACTTC
V gene: TRBV5-6
D gene: .
clone size: .
J gene: TRBJ2-7

CDR3 protein: CAISEPGLASNQPQHF
CDR3 DNA: TGTGCCATCAGTGAACCCGGGCTCGCGAGCAATCAGCCCCAGCATTTT
V gene: TRBV10-3
D gene: .
clone size: .
J gene: TRBJ1-5

CDR3 protein: CASSGGGRNEKLFF
CDR3 DNA: TGCGCCAGCAGCGGAGGGGGGAGGAATGAAAAACTGTTTTTT
V gene: TRBV5-1
D gene: .
clone size: .
J gene: TRBJ1-4

CDR3 protein: CASSLFRNQETQYF
CDR3 DNA: TGTGCCAGCAGCCTATTCAGGAACCAAGAGACCCAGTACTTC
V gene: TRBV14
D gene: .
clone size: few
J gene: TRBJ2-5

CDR3 protein: CSVRDRGFDGYTF
CDR3 DNA: TGCAGCGTAAGGGACAGGGGATTTGATGGCTACACCTTC
V gene: TRBV29-1
D gene: TRBD1
clone size: .
J gene: TRBJ1-2

CDR3 protein: CASSYRGLPERAFF
CDR3 DNA: TGTGCCAGCAGTTACCGGGGACTCCCCGAGAGGGCTTTCTTT
V gene: TRBV6-5
D gene: .
clone size: .
J gene: TRBJ1-1

CDR3 protein: CASSQRPPYNEQFF
CDR3 DNA: TGTGCCAGCAGCCAACGCCCCCCCTACAATGAGCAGTTCTTC
V gene: TRBV3-1/TRBV3-2
D gene: .
clone size: .
J gene: TRBJ2-1

CDR3 protein: CASSLGLGTNYGYTF
CDR3 DNA: TGTGCCAGCAGTCTAGGATTGGGAACTAACTATGGCTACACCTTC
V gene: TRBV27
D gene: .
clone size: .
J gene: TRBJ1-2

CDR3 protein: CASSIGGTQTETQYF
CDR3 DNA: TGTGCCAGTAGTATAGGCGGGACCCAAACGGAGACCCAGTACTTC
V gene: TRBV19
D gene: .
clone size: .
J gene: TRBJ2-5

CDR3 protein: CASRGTGFQPQHF
CDR3 DNA: TGTGCCAGCAGAGGGACAGGGTTTCAGCCCCAGCATTTT
V gene: TRBV2
D gene: TRBD1
clone size: .
J gene: TRBJ1-5

CDR3 protein: CASTPQGFTEAFF
CDR3 DNA: TGTGCCAGCACCCCACAGGGGTTCACTGAAGCTTTCTTT
V gene: TRBV12-3/TRBV12-4
D gene: TRBD1
clone size: .
J gene: TRBJ1-1

CDR3 protein: CASSLALTRTGSYNEQFF
CDR3 DNA: TGCGCCAGCAGCTTGGCTTTAACTAGGACAGGCTCCTACAATGAGCAGTTCTTC
V gene: TRBV5-1
D gene: TRBD1
clone size: .
J gene: TRBJ2-1

CDR3 protein: CASSVAPPGSGRVEQFF
CDR3 DNA: TGTGCCAGCAGCGTAGCCCCGCCAGGTAGCGGGAGGGTGGAGCAGTTCTTC
V gene: TRBV9
D gene: TRBD2
clone size: .
J gene: TRBJ2-1

CDR3 protein: CASSEAGRNTIYF
CDR3 DNA: TGTGCCAGCAGTGAAGCGGGCCGAAACACCATATATTTT
V gene: TRBV6-1
D gene: .
clone size: .
J gene: TRBJ1-3

CDR3 protein: CASSSPLERTEAFF
CDR3 DNA: TGTGCCAGCAGCTCCCCGCTGGAGAGAACTGAAGCTTTCTTT
V gene: TRBV11-2
D gene: .
clone size: .
J gene: TRBJ1-1

CDR3 protein: CASSRGQPTGEKLFF
CDR3 DNA: TGTGCCAGCAGTCGGGGACAGCCGACGGGGGAAAAACTGTTTTTT
V gene: TRBV27
D gene: TRBD1
clone size: .
J gene: TRBJ1-4

CDR3 protein: CASSTRDRADTQYF
CDR3 DNA: TGTGCCAGCAGTACCCGGGACAGGGCAGATACGCAGTATTTT
V gene: TRBV28
D gene: TRBD1
clone size: .
J gene: TRBJ2-3

CDR3 protein: CASSVTYNEQFF
CDR3 DNA: TGTGCCAGCAGCGTAACCTACAATGAGCAGTTCTTC
V gene: TRBV9
D gene: .
clone size: .
J gene: TRBJ2-1

CDR3 protein: CASSLGQLLYNSPLHF
CDR3 DNA: TGTGCCAGCAGCTTAGGACAGCTTCTCTATAATTCACCCCTCCACTTT
V gene: TRBV11-2
D gene: .
clone size: .
J gene: TRBJ1-6

CDR3 protein: CASLIPKTGFNQPQHF
CDR3 DNA: TGTGCCAGCCTAATTCCGAAGACAGGGTTTAATCAGCCCCAGCATTTT
V gene: TRBV6-7
D gene: TRBD1
clone size: .
J gene: TRBJ1-5

CDR3 protein: CASSLDWNEQYF
CDR3 DNA: TGTGCCAGCAGCTTAGACTGGAATGAGCAGTACTTC
V gene: TRBV7-2
D gene: .
clone size: .
J gene: TRBJ2-7

CDR3 protein: CASISGRGTESDATNEKLFF
CDR3 DNA: TGTGCTAGCATCTCAGGCAGGGGGACTGAATCCGATGCAACTAATGAAAAACTGTTTTTT
V gene: TRBV7-7
D gene: TRBD1
clone size: .
J gene: TRBJ1-4

CDR3 protein: CASSISWQANTGELFF
CDR3 DNA: TGTGCCAGTAGTATATCATGGCAAGCGAACACCGGGGAGCTGTTTTTT
V gene: TRBV19
D gene: .
clone size: once
J gene: TRBJ2-2

CDR3 protein: CASSQDSSGGVYGYTF
CDR3 DNA: TGCGCCAGCAGCCAAGATAGTTCAGGGGGTGTCTATGGCTACACCTTC
V gene: TRBV4-1
D gene: TRBD1
clone size: .
J gene: TRBJ1-2

CDR3 protein: CASSSGQGVSEKLFF
CDR3 DNA: TGTGCCAGCAGCTCCGGACAGGGCGTGAGTGAAAAACTGTTTTTT
V gene: TRBV7-6
D gene: TRBD1
clone size: .
J gene: TRBJ1-4

CDR3 protein: CASSPRTGQETQYF
CDR3 DNA: TGTGCCAGCAGCCCAAGGACAGGACAAGAGACCCAGTACTTC
V gene: TRBV5-4
D gene: TRBD1
clone size: once
J gene: TRBJ2-5

CDR3 protein: CASSSPKAEAFF
CDR3 DNA: TGTGCCAGCAGTTCACCGAAGGCTGAAGCTTTCTTT
V gene: TRBV28
D gene: .
clone size: .
J gene: TRBJ1-1

CDR3 protein: CASSYSAGVYGYTF
CDR3 DNA: TGTGCCAGCAGTTACTCGGCAGGGGTCTATGGCTACACCTTC
V gene: TRBV6-5
D gene: .
clone size: once
J gene: TRBJ1-2

CDR3 protein: CASSGGRLVWQPQHF
CDR3 DNA: TGTGCCAGTAGCGGAGGGAGGTTGGTGTGGCAGCCCCAGCATTTT
V gene: TRBV19
D gene: .
clone size: .
J gene: TRBJ1-5

CDR3 protein: CASSLSAGQETQYF
CDR3 DNA: TGTGCCAGCAGCTTGTCGGCAGGGCAAGAGACCCAGTACTTC
V gene: TRBV5-6
D gene: .
clone size: .
J gene: TRBJ2-5

CDR3 protein: CASSRDPGFSYGYTF
CDR3 DNA: TGTGCCAGCAGCCGAGACCCAGGGTTTTCCTATGGCTACACCTTC
V gene: TRBV6-5
D gene: .
clone size: .
J gene: TRBJ1-2

CDR3 protein: CAWTGDRDRNSPLHF
CDR3 DNA: TGTGCCTGGACCGGGGACCGGGACAGGAATTCACCCCTCCACTTT
V gene: TRBV30
D gene: TRBD1
clone size: .
J gene: TRBJ1-6

CDR3 protein: CASSLLLTSDTYEQYF
CDR3 DNA: TGTGCCAGCAGCTTGTTGCTGACTAGCGACACCTACGAGCAGTACTTC
V gene: TRBV5-4
D gene: TRBD2
clone size: .
J gene: TRBJ2-7

CDR3 protein: CASSQGLPYQPQHF
CDR3 DNA: TGTGCCAGCAGCCAAGGCTTGCCCTACCAGCCCCAGCATTTT
V gene: TRBV3-1/TRBV3-2
D gene: .
clone size: .
J gene: TRBJ1-5

CDR3 protein: CASSMAVSSYEQYF
CDR3 DNA: TGCGCCAGCAGCATGGCAGTAAGCTCCTACGAGCAGTACTTC
V gene: TRBV5-1
D gene: .
clone size: .
J gene: TRBJ2-7

CDR3 protein: CASSSPGQGIPGYTF
CDR3 DNA: TGTGCCAGCAGTAGCCCAGGACAGGGTATACCTGGCTACACCTTC
V gene: TRBV28
D gene: TRBD1
clone size: .
J gene: TRBJ1-2

CDR3 protein: CASSVQGGYGYTF
CDR3 DNA: TGTGCCAGCAGCGTACAGGGGGGGTATGGCTACACCTTC
V gene: TRBV9
D gene: TRBD1
clone size: .
J gene: TRBJ1-2

CDR3 protein: CASSQGRGGMTGANVLTF
CDR3 DNA: TGCGCCAGCAGCCAAGGGCGGGGAGGGATGACTGGGGCCAACGTCCTGACTTTC
V gene: TRBV4-1
D gene: TRBD2
clone size: .
J gene: TRBJ2-6

CDR3 protein: CSASKRVTDTQYF
CDR3 DNA: TGCAGTGCTAGTAAGCGGGTTACAGATACGCAGTATTTT
V gene: TRBV20-1
D gene: .
clone size: .
J gene: TRBJ2-3

CDR3 protein: CASSPGQISGNTIYF
CDR3 DNA: TGCGCCAGCAGCCCGGGACAGATATCTGGAAACACCATATATTTT
V gene: TRBV5-1
D gene: TRBD1
clone size: .
J gene: TRBJ1-3

CDR3 protein: CASSLNTGDIAEAFF
CDR3 DNA: TGTGCCAGCTCACTAAATACAGGGGACATCGCTGAAGCTTTCTTT
V gene: TRBV18
D gene: TRBD1
clone size: .
J gene: TRBJ1-1

CDR3 protein: CSVEWDRYYVDTQYF
CDR3 DNA: TGCAGCGTTGAATGGGACAGATATTATGTAGATACGCAGTATTTT
V gene: TRBV29-1
D gene: TRBD1
clone size: .
J gene: TRBJ2-3

CDR3 protein: CSARGGNEQFF
CDR3 DNA: TGCAGTGCTAGAGGGGGAAATGAGCAGTTCTTC
V gene: TRBV20-1
D gene: .
clone size: .
J gene: TRBJ2-1

CDR3 protein: CASKGATNEKLFF
CDR3 DNA: TGTGCCAGTAAGGGTGCAACTAATGAAAAACTGTTTTTT
V gene: TRBV19
D gene: .
clone size: once
J gene: TRBJ1-4

CDR3 protein: CASSIMAGTGTYEQYF
CDR3 DNA: TGTGCCAGCAGCATTATGGCCGGGACAGGTACCTACGAGCAGTACTTC
V gene: TRBV5-6
D gene: TRBD1
clone size: .
J gene: TRBJ2-7

CDR3 protein: CASSPGGLGYTF
CDR3 DNA: TGTGCCAGCAGTCCGGGGGGGTTAGGCTACACCTTC
V gene: TRBV7-8
D gene: .
clone size: .
J gene: TRBJ1-2

CDR3 protein: CASSSGDAHSNQPQHF
CDR3 DNA: TGTGCCAGCTCGTCCGGGGACGCACATAGCAATCAGCCCCAGCATTTT
V gene: TRBV18
D gene: .
clone size: .
J gene: TRBJ1-5

CDR3 protein: CAGKPTGTYNSPLHF
CDR3 DNA: TGTGCCGGCAAACCCACAGGGACCTATAATTCACCCCTCCACTTT
V gene: TRBV30
D gene: .
clone size: .
J gene: TRBJ1-6

CDR3 protein: CASSYREAYSNQPQHF
CDR3 DNA: TGTGCCAGCAGTTACCGCGAAGCTTATAGCAATCAGCCCCAGCATTTT
V gene: TRBV6-2/TRBV6-3
D gene: .
clone size: .
J gene: TRBJ1-5

CDR3 protein: CASSQGQRGGRDTQYF
CDR3 DNA: TGCGCCAGCAGCCAAGGGCAGCGGGGGGGCCGGGATACGCAGTATTTT
V gene: TRBV4-3
D gene: TRBD2
clone size: .
J gene: TRBJ2-3

CDR3 protein: CAWSLGQATDTQYF
CDR3 DNA: TGTGCCTGGAGTCTGGGACAGGCCACAGATACGCAGTATTTT
V gene: TRBV30
D gene: TRBD1
clone size: .
J gene: TRBJ2-3

CDR3 protein: CASRTGGAHYGYTF
CDR3 DNA: TGTGCCAGCAGGACAGGGGGCGCTCACTATGGCTACACCTTC
V gene: TRBV28
D gene: TRBD1
clone size: .
J gene: TRBJ1-2

CDR3 protein: CASSPPGAGWDGYTF
CDR3 DNA: TGTGCCAGCAGCCCGCCAGGGGCGGGTTGGGATGGCTACACCTTC
V gene: TRBV14
D gene: .
clone size: .
J gene: TRBJ1-2

CDR3 protein: CASSLGPGQGYEQYF
CDR3 DNA: TGTGCCAGCAGCTTAGGGCCAGGACAGGGCTACGAGCAGTACTTC
V gene: TRBV7-8
D gene: TRBD1
clone size: once
J gene: TRBJ2-7